Here is one T cell receptor (beta chain) with its context. Antigen: not known. The data derive from a study of cytomegalovirus exposure and HLA in healthy donors. About the study: Some 80 million unique TCR sequences came from HLA-typed donors in an early release.

A multiplex PCR was run with 60 Vbeta primers and 13 Jbeta primers. Clones were sequenced by immunoSEQ multiplex PCR, and TCRdb holds only the in-frame ones, with some missing. The sample has 95,000 to 100,000 clones, around 76% seen once. CDR3 size: 14 residues. V trimming: 4 bases; J trimming: 3 bases; junction bases outside the gene matches: 7. From germline, CDR1 is SQVTM and CDR2 ANQGSEA. Study-wide results and limits: Within an earlier analysis, most TCR beta V segments proved productive either about 90% or about 30% of the time.

This rearrangement joins TRBV29-1 to TRBJ2-3, with TRBD2 matching over 7 bases. Sequencing was performed on PBMCs. The sequence was collected from a man aged 35 to 55 in good health and CMV-seropositive. CDR3 in amino acids: CSVARGGETDTQYF. The CDR3, as DNA: TGCAGCGTTGCTAGGGGAGGGGAGACAGATACGCAGTATTTT.